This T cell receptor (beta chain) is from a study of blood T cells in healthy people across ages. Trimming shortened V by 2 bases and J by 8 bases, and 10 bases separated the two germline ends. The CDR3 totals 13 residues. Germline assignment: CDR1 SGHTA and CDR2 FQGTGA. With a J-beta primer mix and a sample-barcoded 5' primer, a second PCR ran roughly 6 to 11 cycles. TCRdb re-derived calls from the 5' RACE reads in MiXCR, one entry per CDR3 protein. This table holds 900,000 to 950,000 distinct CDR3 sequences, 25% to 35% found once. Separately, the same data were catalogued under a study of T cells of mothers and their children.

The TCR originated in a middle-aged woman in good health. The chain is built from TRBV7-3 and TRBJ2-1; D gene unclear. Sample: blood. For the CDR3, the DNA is TGTGCCAGCAGCTTATCCCCCGGCGATGAGCAGTTCTTC. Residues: CASSLSPGDEQFF.